Below, 20 T cell receptor beta chains from the same sample are listed, as sequenced in a study of blood T cell repertoires in COVID-19. The assay was immunoSEQ multiplex PCR, and TCRdb's table has in-frame clones only and misses some. The table includes some 220,000 clones, roughly nine tenths detected once. The sequencing sample was made of PBMCs or T cells enriched from blood (not recorded which). The source of these receptors is a woman aged 18-29 years in a cohort exposed to, infected with or recovered from COVID-19 (not recorded which).

The V and J genes are TRBV5-1 and TRBJ1-1; D might be TRBD1 (5 bases). The CDR3 consists of 16 residues. Between the trimmed V and J ends, which lost 1 base and 4 bases, there was a span of 17 bases. Germline V CDR1 and CDR2: SGHRS, YFSETQ. CDR3 nucleotide sequence: TGCGCCAGCAGCTTGATCTGGGGCGCAGGCTCCACTGAAGCTTTCTTT. It encodes CASSLIWGAGSTEAFF.

The rearrangement uses TRBV27 and TRBJ1-1; TRBD1 matches 7 bases. V lost 6 bases, J lost 11 bases, and 9 bases stayed unmatched. CDR3 length: 12 residues. Germline loops: CDR1 MNHEY, CDR2 SMNVEV (reference sequence). The CDR3 is CASRNLGTEAFF. DNA for the CDR3: TGTGCCAGCAGGAACCTGGGGACAGAGGCTTTCTTT.

This clone has a handful of counts. The chain carries TRBV6-6 and TRBJ1-4, with D tentatively TRBD1 (5 bases). V shed 3 bases and J shed 2 bases, with 10 bases lying between them. Germline CDR1 is MNHNY and CDR2 is SVGAGI (reference sequence). This CDR3 has 15 amino acids. The CDR3 DNA reads as TGTGCCAGCAGTTATGGAGACAGTACTAATGAAAAACTGTTTTTT. This codes for CASSYGDSTNEKLFF.

The DNA of the CDR3 is TGTGCCAGTAACGGGGGGGAATGGAATAGCAATCAGCCCCAGCATTTT. Protein: CASNGGEWNSNQPQHF. V and J are TRBV19 and TRBJ1-5, with D possibly being TRBD1 (5 bases). The V end was cut by 7 bases, the J end by 0 bases, with 16 bases between. The CDR3 loop spans 16 amino acids. Germline assignment: CDR1 LNHDA and CDR2 SQIVND (reference sequence).

This chain links TRBV18 with TRBJ1-2; the D gene is possibly TRBD1 (6 bases). The length of the CDR3 is 15 residues. Germline lookup yields CDR1 KGHSH and CDR2 LQKENI. With 3 bases removed from V and 6 bases from J, the gap between germline ends came to 17 bases. In DNA form, the CDR3 reads TGTGCCAGCTCACCCGAAAAACAGGGAATAAATGGCTACACCTTC. Amino acid sequence: CASSPEKQGINGYTF.

This clone has a single count. The V call is TRBV11-2, the J call TRBJ2-5; 7 bases map to TRBD2. The CDR3 is 16 residues long. V trimming: 1 base; J trimming: 0 bases; junction bases outside the gene matches: 5. Germline CDR1 SGHAT, CDR2 FQNNGV. The CDR3 DNA reads TGTGCCAGCAGCTTAGGATCTAGCGGATACCAAGAGACCCAGTACTTC. Protein sequence: CASSLGSSGYQETQYF.

This clone was picked up a small number of times. The rearrangement uses TRBV19 and TRBJ1-6; the D gene is possibly TRBD1 (6 bases). The CDR3 runs 16 residues. V gave up 5 bases and J gave up 3 bases, with 14 bases separating them. The germline CDR1 and CDR2 sequences are LNHDA and SQIVND (reference sequence). DNA of the CDR3: TGTGCCAGTAGTTTCGGCACAGGGTTCTATAATTCACCCCTCCACTTT. Amino acids: CASSFGTGFYNSPLHF.

The count of this clone is one. This chain joins TRBV6-5 and TRBJ1-2; the D is unclear. CDR3 size: 14 residues. Germline values: CDR1 MNHEY, CDR2 SVGAGI. V was trimmed by 1 base and J by 1 base, leaving 7 bases between them. The chain's CDR3 is CASSYLDNNYGYTF. The CDR3 DNA reads as TGTGCCAGCAGTTACTTAGACAATAACTATGGCTACACCTTC.

V and J are TRBV5-1 and TRBJ2-1; 10 positions agree with TRBD1. The ends lost 0 bases at V and 4 bases at J; junction bases unmatched: 1. CDR3 length: 15 amino acids. CDR1 is SGHRS and CDR2 is YFSETQ in the germline V gene. The CDR3 here is CASSLGQGAYNEQFF. In DNA, the CDR3 is TGCGCCAGCAGCTTGGGACAGGGGGCTTACAATGAGCAGTTCTTC.

This chain connects TRBV28 to TRBJ2-7; 11 bases agree with TRBD1. Per germline, CDR1 MDHEN and CDR2 SYDVKM. The CDR3 sequence is 15 residues long. Trimming removed 4 bases from V and 6 bases from J; junction bases left unmatched: 8. In nucleotides, the CDR3 is TGTGCCAGCAGTTCAACATCCGGGACAGGGGGCGAGCAGTACTTC. This encodes CASSSTSGTGGEQYF. Variable domain in full (rest from reference TRBV28 and TRBJ2-7): DVKVTQSSRYLVKRTGEKVFLECVQDMDHENMFWYRQDPGLGLRLIYFSYDVKMKEKGDIPEGYSVSREKKERFSLILESASTNQTSMYLCASSSTSGTGGEQYFGPGTRLTVT.

Here the CDR3 reads CASSIVAGDQETQYF. In nucleotides, the CDR3 is TGTGCCAGTAGTATAGTAGCGGGGGACCAAGAGACCCAGTACTTC. J is TRBJ2-5 and V is TRBV19, with TRBD2 identical over 9 bases. V lost 1 base, J lost 0 bases, and 0 bases stayed unmatched. The CDR3 is 15 residues long. Germline-derived CDR1 and CDR2 are LNHDA and SQIVND (reference sequence).

The V call is TRBV5-1, the J call TRBJ2-1; 15 bases agree with TRBD2. Germline CDR1 SGHRS, CDR2 YFSETQ. V was clipped by 4 bases and J by 8 bases; unmatched bases: 10. This CDR3 comprises 17 residues. The CDR3 coding sequence is TGCGCCAGCAGCGCCCAGGGACTAGCGGGAGGTTCGGATGAGCAGTTCTTC. Protein: CASSAQGLAGGSDEQFF. Based on the CDR3 plus reference TRBV5-1 and TRBJ2-1, the full variable domain is KAGVTQTPRYLIKTRGQQVTLSCSPISGHRSVSWYQQTPGQGLQFLFEYFSETQRNKGNFPGRFSGRQFSNSRSEMNVSTLELGDSALYLCASSAQGLAGGSDEQFFGPGTRLTVL.

The chain is built from TRBV7-9 and TRBJ2-1, with 8 positions matching TRBD1. Trimming cost V 5 bases and J 5 bases; bases outside gene matches: 8. CDR1 is SEHNR and CDR2 is FQNEAQ in the germline V gene (reference sequence). The CDR3 has 15 amino acids. CDR3 region: CASSPRTGINNEQFF. The CDR3 coding sequence is TGTGCCAGCAGCCCCAGGACAGGGATCAACAATGAGCAGTTCTTC.

V is TRBV27 and J is TRBJ2-1; 11 bases are shared with TRBD2. The CDR3 sequence is 15 residues long. The junction had 4 bases not matched to a gene; V was cut back by 0 bases and J by 9 bases. Germline V gene lookup returns CDR1 MNHEY and CDR2 SMNVEV (reference sequence). This CDR3 reads CASSLSLAGGSEQFF. In nucleotides, the CDR3 is TGTGCCAGCAGTTTATCCCTAGCGGGGGGTAGTGAGCAGTTCTTC.

This clone has a single count. The V call is TRBV6-5, the J call TRBJ2-5; D may be TRBD2 (7 bases). The ends were cut back, 8 bases at V and 4 bases at J, with 17 bases in the middle. CDR1 and CDR2 (germline): MNHEY, SVGAGI. The CDR3 runs 14 residues. The chain's CDR3 is CASWKGGKRETQYF. DNA of the CDR3: TGTGCCAGCTGGAAGGGGGGGAAGCGAGAGACCCAGTACTTC.

This clone showed up just a few times. The chain combines TRBV18 with TRBJ1-6; 8 bases match TRBD1. Germline V lookup: CDR1 KGHSH, CDR2 LQKENI. J was trimmed by 10 bases and V by 2 bases; bases with no gene match: 7. This CDR3 is 15 amino acids long. CDR3 nucleotide sequence: TGTGCCAGCTCACCAACGGGACAGGAGGTATCACCCCTCCACTTT. It specifies CASSPTGQEVSPLHF.

V gene TRBV30 combines with J gene TRBJ1-2; the D gene is possibly TRBD1 (5 bases). CDR1 GTSNPN and CDR2 SVGIG come from the germline V gene (reference sequence). V shed 6 bases and J shed 0 bases, with 26 bases lying between them. The CDR3 is 18 amino acids. Here the CDR3 reads CACLAGHGRSLANYGYTF. DNA of the CDR3: TGTGCCTGCCTTGCCGGACACGGCAGATCGTTAGCTAACTATGGCTACACCTTC.

The J gene is TRBJ1-1, the V gene TRBV19; possibly TRBD1 for D (6 bases). The CDR3 loop spans 14 amino acids. V dropped 7 bases and J dropped 5 bases, with 17 bases sitting between them. The germline V gene has CDR1 LNHDA and CDR2 SQIVND (reference sequence). The CDR3 DNA is TGTGCCAGTATGAGGGGGTACGGAAGGACTGAAGCTTTCTTT. Translation gives CASMRGYGRTEAFF.

This chain links TRBV6-6 with TRBJ1-1; 11 positions match TRBD1. Losses at the gene ends were 6 bases for V and 1 base for J; bases not matched to a gene: 4. The CDR3 totals 15 residues. Germline V CDR1 and CDR2: MNHNY, SVGAGI (reference sequence). Written as DNA, the CDR3 is TGTGCCAGCAGCCTAGGACAGGGGGCGAACACTGAAGCTTTCTTT. This sequence encodes CASSLGQGANTEAFF.

The CDR3 nucleotides read TGTGCCAGCAGCCAAGGTGGACAGCAACGCTACGAGCAGTACTTC. This codes for CASSQGGQQRYEQYF. The chain joins TRBV3-1 (or the pseudogene TRBV3-2) to TRBJ2-7, with a weak D call TRBD1 (6 bases). Germline V gene data show CDR1 as LGHDT and CDR2 as YNNKEL (reference sequence). This CDR3 has 15 amino acids. The V gene lost 1 base and the J gene lost 3 bases, with 13 bases spanning the gap.